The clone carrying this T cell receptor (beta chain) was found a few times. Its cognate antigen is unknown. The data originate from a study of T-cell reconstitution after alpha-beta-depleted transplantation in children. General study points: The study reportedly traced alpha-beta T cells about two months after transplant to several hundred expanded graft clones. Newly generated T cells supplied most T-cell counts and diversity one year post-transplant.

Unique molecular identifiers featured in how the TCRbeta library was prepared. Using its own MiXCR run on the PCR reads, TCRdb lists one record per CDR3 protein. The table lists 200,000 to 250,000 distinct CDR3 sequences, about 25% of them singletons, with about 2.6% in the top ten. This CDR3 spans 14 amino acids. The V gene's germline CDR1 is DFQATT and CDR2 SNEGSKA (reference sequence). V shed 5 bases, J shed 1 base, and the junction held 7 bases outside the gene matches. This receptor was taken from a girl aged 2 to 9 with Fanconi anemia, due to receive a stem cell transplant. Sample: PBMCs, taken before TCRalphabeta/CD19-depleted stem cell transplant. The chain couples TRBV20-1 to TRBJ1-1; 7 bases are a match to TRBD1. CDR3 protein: CSAFRDRPNTEAFF. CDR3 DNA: TGCAGTGCTTTCCGGGACAGACCGAACACTGAAGCTTTCTTT.